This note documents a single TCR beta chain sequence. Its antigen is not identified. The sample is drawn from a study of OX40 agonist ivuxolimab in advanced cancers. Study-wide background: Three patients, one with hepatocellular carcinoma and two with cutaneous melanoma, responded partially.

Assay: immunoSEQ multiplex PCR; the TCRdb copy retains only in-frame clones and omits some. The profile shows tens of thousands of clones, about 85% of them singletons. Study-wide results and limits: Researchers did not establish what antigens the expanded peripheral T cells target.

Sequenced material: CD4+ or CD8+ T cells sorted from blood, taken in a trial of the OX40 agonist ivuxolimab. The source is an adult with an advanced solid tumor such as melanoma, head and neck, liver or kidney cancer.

CDR3 sequence: CASSYTGAGTDTQYF. The CDR3 DNA is TGTGCCAGCAGTTACACCGGGGCGGGCACAGATACGCAGTATTTT. The gene calls are TRBV6-6 and TRBJ2-3; D might be TRBD1 or TRBD2, each matching 5 bases. The germline CDR1 and CDR2 sequences are MNHNY and SVGAGI (reference sequence). Trimming stripped 2 bases from V and 1 base from J, with 10 bases between. There are 15 residues in the CDR3.